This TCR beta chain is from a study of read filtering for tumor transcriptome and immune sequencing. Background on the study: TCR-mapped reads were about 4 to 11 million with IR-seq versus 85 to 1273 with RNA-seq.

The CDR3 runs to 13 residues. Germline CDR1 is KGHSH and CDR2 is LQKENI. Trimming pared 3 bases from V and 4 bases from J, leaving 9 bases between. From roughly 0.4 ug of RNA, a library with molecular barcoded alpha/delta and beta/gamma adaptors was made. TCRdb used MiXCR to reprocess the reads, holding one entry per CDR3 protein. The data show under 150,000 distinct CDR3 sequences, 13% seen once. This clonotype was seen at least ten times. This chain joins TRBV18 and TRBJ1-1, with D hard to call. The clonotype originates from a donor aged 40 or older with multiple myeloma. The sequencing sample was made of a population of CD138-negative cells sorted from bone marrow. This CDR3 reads CASSPQVGTEAFF. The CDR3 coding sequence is TGTGCCAGCTCACCTCAGGTTGGCACTGAAGCTTTCTTT.